This T cell receptor beta chain was sequenced during a study of T cell responses to AZD1222 COVID-19 vaccine. Study-wide results and caveats: The study identified only 6 or 7 AZD1222 recipients as seropositive at baseline. Donors were chiefly white British, with a greater number of females, and clonal diversity was perhaps underestimated. Sampling captured repertoires only after the peak T cell response.

V was clipped by 2 bases and J by 14 bases; unmatched bases: 6. Germline lookup yields CDR1 MNHEY and CDR2 SVGEGT. The CDR3 has 12 amino acids. About this clone itself: Its antigen remains unknown.

The method was immunoSEQ multiplex PCR; TCRdb's version includes in-frame clones alone and lacks a portion of them. Recorded for this sample: around 150,000 clones. The receptor's source is an adult in good health. The V gene is TRBV6-2 or TRBV6-3, the J gene TRBJ2-1, with TRBD1 matching 7 bases. The sequencing sample was made of peripheral blood. As DNA, the CDR3 is TGTGCCAGCAGTTACGGGGACAGTATGGAGTTCTTC. Its translation: CASSYGDSMEFF.